This paragraph reports one T cell receptor (beta chain). The antigen remains unidentified. The PCR ran on 60 Vbeta and 13 Jbeta primers. Repertoires were generated with immunoSEQ multiplex PCR, while TCRdb's copy carries only in-frame clones and drops some. The sample lists over 100,000 clones; 70% to 80% were seen once. Germline-derived CDR1 and CDR2 are LNHDA and SQIVND (reference sequence). The CDR3 is 15 amino acids. J was trimmed by 4 bases and V by 8 bases; bases with no gene match: 11. The data originate from a study of cytomegalovirus exposure and HLA in healthy donors. Findings and limits, study-wide: Accurate HLA-A and HLA-B prediction from TCR beta sequences was reported for most subjects. TCR beta V segments were, for the most part, productive about 87% or about 30% of the time in an earlier analysis. It was confirmed in vitro that a few of the CMV-associated chains were specific for CMV antigens.

This chain uses TRBV19 with TRBJ2-3; 8 bases line up with TRBD1. The sample comprised PBMCs. The clonotype comes from a male donor in good health and CMV-seropositive. This CDR3 reads CASSPGTGPADTQYF. The CDR3 DNA sequence: TGTGCCAGTTCTCCCGGGACAGGTCCCGCAGATACGCAGTATTTT.